Reported below is one T cell receptor (beta chain). The CDR3 sequence is 13 residues long. Losses at the gene ends were 4 bases for V and 9 bases for J; bases not matched to a gene: 8. Germline V gene sequence: CDR1 SGHRS, CDR2 YFSETQ. This entry is derived from a study of cytomegalovirus exposure and HLA in healthy donors. Turning to the study itself: Unique TCRs numbering roughly 80 million, obtained from HLA-typed donors, made up an early data release.

A multiplex PCR was run with 60 Vbeta primers and 13 Jbeta primers. Using immunoSEQ multiplex PCR, the repertoire was profiled, and TCRdb retains in-frame clones only, with some absent. Of about 160,000 clones in the sample, 80% were seen once. Sequencing was performed on PBMCs. V and J are TRBV5-1 and TRBJ1-1; 8 nucleotides align to TRBD1. The receptor was isolated from a human donor in good health. In DNA, the CDR3 is TGCGCCAGCAGCCCGGGGACAGGACGTCAAGCTTTCTTT. Residues: CASSPGTGRQAFF.